This record looks at one T cell receptor beta chain sequence and its context. The antigen is undetermined. A read error may be the cause here, since a much bigger clone is one base away. Likely a read error: the CDR3 ends without its conserved phenylalanine or tryptophan. Synthesis of TCR beta cDNA was carried out from approximately 500 ng total RNA with a constant-region primer. Modified slightly, ARM-PCR produced TCR beta libraries over three nested multiplex PCR rounds. TRBV1-TRBV30 forward primers paired with a C-beta reverse primer were used in the first two PCR rounds, which ran approximately 10 cycles each. Using its own MiXCR run on the multiplex PCR reads, TCRdb lists one record per CDR3 protein. This table has some 180,000 distinct CDR3 sequences, over 45% appearing once. The CDR3 is 14 residues long. Germline lookup yields CDR1 SGHAT and CDR2 FQNNGV. V was shortened by 4 bases and J by 5 bases, with 15 bases between the two germline ends.

RNA was extracted from whole blood without cell sorting, alongside germline DNA. This specimen belongs to a study of tumor-infiltrating lymphocytes in primary liver carcinoma. Across the whole study: Through surgical resection, the patients' primary liver carcinoma was treated. The study, taken as a whole, reports: For tumor-adjacent and tumor-blood pairs, overlap was less than that seen for tumor region pairs.

What was sequenced was peripheral blood. J is TRBJ2-7 and V is TRBV11-2, with D maybe TRBD2 (6 bases). The clonotype was recovered from a man aged 40-55 years with primary liver carcinoma and hepatitis B virus infection. CDR3 sequence (DNA): TGTGCCAGCAGCTACGGGAGCGTTCGGGACGAGCAGTACTAC. Its translation is CASSYGSVRDEQYY.